The 27 T cell receptor beta chains below were found in one sample sequenced in a study of blood T cell repertoires in COVID-19. Only in-frame clones appear in the TCRdb table, and some are missing; sequencing was by immunoSEQ multiplex PCR. The sample has approximately 210,000 clones, roughly 78% seen once. The source material was peripheral blood. These receptors all come from a woman between 40 and 50 years old with acute or convalescent COVID-19.

This rearrangement joins TRBV15 to TRBJ1-1; 10 nucleotides align to TRBD1. V trimming: 2 bases; J trimming: 4 bases; junction bases outside the gene matches: 4. Per germline, CDR1 LNHNV and CDR2 YYDKDF (reference sequence). This CDR3 is built from 15 residues. The CDR3 nucleotides are TGTGCCACCAGCAGATCGGGACAGGGGATCACTGAAGCTTTCTTT. It translates to CATSRSGQGITEAFF. Filled out from reference TRBV15 and TRBJ1-1, the complete variable domain reads DAMVIQNPRYQVTQFGKPVTLSCSQTLNHNVMYWYQQKSSQAPKLLFHYYDKDFNNEADTPDNFQSRRPNTSFCFLDIRSPGLGDTAMYLCATSRSGQGITEAFFGQGTRLTVV.

The chain has TRBV7-8 and TRBJ1-6; D not resolved. The CDR3 contains 12 residues. The V gene's germline CDR1 is SGHVS and CDR2 FQNEAQ. V gave up 5 bases and J gave up 8 bases, with 7 bases separating them. The CDR3 DNA follows: TGTGCCAGCAGCCCCTCCTATTCACCCCTCCACTTT. Translation gives CASSPSYSPLHF. The full variable domain, its missing parts supplied by reference TRBV7-8 and TRBJ1-6, is GAGVSQSPRYKVAKRGQDVALRCDPISGHVSLFWYQQALGQGPEFLTYFQNEAQLDKSGLPSDRFFAERPEGSVSTLKIQRTQQEDSAVYLCASSPSYSPLHFGNGTRLTVT.

The V call is TRBV4-2, the J call TRBJ1-6, with D perhaps matching TRBD1 (5 bases). V was shortened by 0 bases and J by 9 bases, with 12 bases between the two germline ends. The germline gives CDR1 LGHNA, CDR2 YNFKEQ. This CDR3 region has 15 residues. CDR3 residues: CASSQERQGSSPLHF. The CDR3, as DNA: TGTGCCAGCAGCCAAGAGCGGCAGGGCAGTTCACCCCTCCACTTT.

The CDR3 reads CAIGPGTGDYSNQPQHF. The DNA of the CDR3 is TGTGCCATCGGACCCGGGACAGGGGACTATAGCAATCAGCCCCAGCATTTT. The chain is built from TRBV10-3 and TRBJ1-5, with 10 positions matching TRBD1. This CDR3 is 17 amino acids long. With V trimmed by 8 bases and J by 0 bases, 10 bases remained unmatched. CDR1 and CDR2 (germline): ENHRY, SYGVKD.

The chain employs TRBV7-2 and TRBJ2-7; tentative D call: TRBD2 (6 bases). Per the germline V gene, CDR1 is SGHTA and CDR2 is FQGNSA. V lost 1 base, J lost 3 bases, and 13 bases lay in between. This CDR3 has 15 amino acids. CDR3 sequence (DNA): TGTGCCAGCAGCTTAGGCGGGACTGGGGGCTACGAGCAGTACTTC. It translates to CASSLGGTGGYEQYF.

The V call is TRBV19, the J call TRBJ2-1, with TRBD2 matching over 9 bases. The CDR3 extends over 14 amino acids. CDR1 and CDR2 (germline): LNHDA, SQIVND (reference sequence). J gave up 7 bases and V 2 bases, and 3 bases lay outside the gene matches. The CDR3 bases are TGTGCCAGTAGTATATTAGCGGGAGCAAATGAGCAGTTCTTC. Amino acid sequence: CASSILAGANEQFF.

This sequence joins TRBV12-3 or TRBV12-4 and TRBJ1-5; D may be TRBD1 (5 bases). V was clipped by 6 bases and J by 9 bases, with 15 bases between them. This CDR3 has 13 amino acids. CDR3 region: CASSYQGPLPQHF. Here the CDR3 DNA reads TGTGCCAGCAGCTACCAGGGCCCGCTGCCCCAGCATTTT.

V is TRBV5-1 and J is TRBJ2-1; 7 bases align to TRBD2. The germline CDR1 and CDR2 sequences are SGHRS and YFSETQ. The CDR3 covers 14 residues. The V gene end was trimmed by 4 bases and the J gene end by 8 bases; junction bases not matched to a gene: 9. The CDR3 loop reads CASSRDYGPDEQFF. For the CDR3, the DNA is TGCGCCAGCAGCAGGGACTATGGACCCGATGAGCAGTTCTTC. Drawing the rest from reference TRBV5-1 and TRBJ2-1, the complete variable domain is KAGVTQTPRYLIKTRGQQVTLSCSPISGHRSVSWYQQTPGQGLQFLFEYFSETQRNKGNFPGRFSGRQFSNSRSEMNVSTLELGDSALYLCASSRDYGPDEQFFGPGTRLTVL.

The rearrangement joins TRBV7-2 to TRBJ2-1; weak D call: TRBD1 (6 bases). The CDR3 consists of 16 residues. The V gene's germline CDR1 is SGHTA and CDR2 FQGNSA. V lost 4 bases to trimming and J lost 2 bases, with 15 bases between them. Written as DNA, the CDR3 is TGTGCCAGCAGCTCCCACCCCGGGACACCCTACAATGAGCAGTTCTTC. The encoded protein is CASSSHPGTPYNEQFF.

The chain combines TRBV9 with TRBJ2-2; 7 nucleotides agree with TRBD1. Germline trimming cut 4 bases from V and 1 base from J; bases unmatched to any gene: 4. CDR1 is SGDLS and CDR2 is YYNGEE in the germline V gene. There are 15 residues in the CDR3. The CDR3 region is CASSLDRVNTGELFF. CDR3 DNA sequence: TGTGCCAGCAGCCTCGACAGGGTGAACACCGGGGAGCTGTTTTTT.

The J gene is TRBJ1-6, the V gene TRBV2; 7 positions agree with TRBD1. This CDR3 has 16 amino acids. V lost 0 bases and J lost 7; bases outside the gene matches: 6. The V gene's germline CDR1 is SNHLY and CDR2 FYNNEI. The CDR3 DNA reads TGTGCCAGCAGTGAAGCGGTTCCAGGGGGGAATTCACCCCTCCACTTT. Translating it yields CASSEAVPGGNSPLHF. Full variable domain (missing parts from reference TRBV2 and TRBJ1-6): EPEVTQTPSHQVTQMGQEVILRCVPISNHLYFYWYRQILGQKVEFLVSFYNNEISEKSEIFDDQFSVERPDGSNFTLKIRSTKLEDSAMYFCASSEAVPGGNSPLHFGNGTRLTVT.

The chain couples TRBV2 to TRBJ2-7; 7 bases line up with TRBD1. Unmatched junction bases numbered 12, after V lost 11 bases and J lost 2 bases. This CDR3 comprises 14 residues. Germline assignment: CDR1 SNHLY and CDR2 FYNNEI. The CDR3 nucleotides are TGTGCCTCTCTCGAGACAGGGAGTACCTACGAGCAGTACTTC. This codes for CASLETGSTYEQYF.

The chain employs TRBV5-1 and TRBJ1-5; 9 nucleotides align to TRBD1. Germline CDR1 is SGHRS and CDR2 is YFSETQ. The CDR3 runs to 14 residues. With 3 bases clipped from V and 2 bases from J, the junction kept 0 bases outside the gene matches. The CDR3: CASSWTGGNQPQHF. DNA of the CDR3: TGCGCCAGCAGCTGGACAGGGGGCAATCAGCCCCAGCATTTT.

In this sample, this clone turned up once. V is TRBV12-5 and J is TRBJ2-6; no definite D call. The CDR3 extends over 11 amino acids. Trimming pared 6 bases from V and 11 bases from J, leaving 8 bases between. Germline-derived CDR1 and CDR2 are LGHNT and FRNRAP. The chain's CDR3 is CASGLTDVLTF. CDR3 DNA sequence: TGTGCTAGTGGATTAACAGACGTCCTGACTTTC.

The chain links TRBV30 to TRBJ1-1; 9 bases map to TRBD1. This CDR3 region has 17 residues. Losses at the gene ends were 5 bases for V and 4 bases for J; bases not matched to a gene: 17. Germline CDR1 and CDR2: GTSNPN and SVGIG (reference sequence). CDR3 DNA sequence: TGTGCCTGGGGCCCCTCACCGGGACAGGGACAGGGCACTGAAGCTTTCTTT. Translated, it gives CAWGPSPGQGQGTEAFF.

This rearrangement joins TRBV27 to TRBJ2-7; D unresolved. The CDR3 has 13 residues. Trimming shortened V by 6 bases and J by 0 bases, and 9 bases separated the two germline ends. Germline CDR1 is MNHEY and CDR2 is SMNVEV (reference sequence). The CDR3 here is CASRQASSYEQYF. The CDR3, as DNA: TGTGCCAGCAGGCAGGCGAGCTCCTACGAGCAGTACTTC.

The chain employs TRBV28 and TRBJ2-2, with 7 bases aligning to TRBD2. Germline loops: CDR1 MDHEN, CDR2 SYDVKM. With 6 bases clipped from V and 7 bases from J, the junction kept 14 bases outside the gene matches. This CDR3 has 16 amino acids. In nucleotides, the CDR3 is TGTGCCAGCAGCCCGAACGGGGAGGGGTCGAGCGGGGAGCTGTTTTTT. Its protein product is CASSPNGEGSSGELFF.

The J gene is TRBJ2-1, the V gene TRBV7-9; 8 bases agree with TRBD2. Germline V gives CDR1 SEHNR, CDR2 FQNEAQ (reference sequence). There are 14 residues in the CDR3. The V gene end was trimmed by 5 bases and the J gene end by 4 bases; junction bases not matched to a gene: 4. The DNA of the CDR3 is TGTGCCAGCAGCCTTACTAGCGGTTACAATGAGCAGTTCTTC. It translates to CASSLTSGYNEQFF.

This clone was detected once. The V and J genes are TRBV5-1 and TRBJ1-1; D unresolved. The CDR3 totals 14 residues. In germline, CDR1 is SGHRS, CDR2 YFSETQ. The V end lost 1 base, the J end lost 2 bases, and 9 bases lay between the germline ends. CDR3 nucleotide sequence: TGCGCCAGCAGCTTGAGGCAGGCCAACACTGAAGCTTTCTTT. It yields the protein CASSLRQANTEAFF. Full variable domain (rest looked up from reference TRBV5-1 and TRBJ1-1): KAGVTQTPRYLIKTRGQQVTLSCSPISGHRSVSWYQQTPGQGLQFLFEYFSETQRNKGNFPGRFSGRQFSNSRSEMNVSTLELGDSALYLCASSLRQANTEAFFGQGTRLTVV.

The V gene is TRBV10-3, the J gene TRBJ2-1, with 10 bases lining up with TRBD2. V dropped 6 bases and J dropped 5; count of bases not matched to a gene: 10. This CDR3 has 16 amino acids. Germline-derived CDR1 and CDR2 are ENHRY and SYGVKD. CDR3 DNA: TGTGCCATCAGCACCCCAACTAGCGGGAAAGACAATGAGCAGTTCTTC. It specifies CAISTPTSGKDNEQFF.

This clone has only one observation. The V gene is TRBV11-2, the J gene TRBJ2-7; 7 positions agree with TRBD2. The V and J ends lost 3 bases and 4 bases, in that order; junction bases with no gene match: 12. The CDR3 contains 16 residues. Germline assignment: CDR1 SGHAT and CDR2 FQNNGV. CDR3 nucleotides: TGTGCCAGCAGCTTTCTTGGTGTATCTAGCGGATACGAGCAGTACTTC. It codes for CASSFLGVSSGYEQYF.

The rearrangement joins TRBV9 to TRBJ2-3; tentatively, D is TRBD1 (6 bases). The ends were cut back, 4 bases at V and 5 bases at J, with 17 bases in the middle. The CDR3 has 15 residues. Germline V gives CDR1 SGDLS, CDR2 YYNGEE. The CDR3 loop reads CASSLRSRGGDTQYF. The CDR3, as DNA: TGTGCCAGCAGCTTGCGGAGTCGAGGGGGAGATACGCAGTATTTT.

The sample holds one count of this clone. Additional DNA sequences in this sample encode the identical CDR3. The genes are TRBV3-1 (or the pseudogene TRBV3-2) and TRBJ1-3; D is unresolved. The germline CDR1 and CDR2 sequences are LGHDT and YNNKEL (reference sequence). Trimming removed 0 bases at V and 1 base at J, with 7 bases between. This CDR3 contains 15 residues. The CDR3 DNA sequence: TGTGCCAGCAGCCAAGACTCAGGATCTGGAAACACCATATATTTT. This sequence encodes CASSQDSGSGNTIYF.

V usage is TRBV14 and J usage is TRBJ1-2; 7 positions match TRBD1. V was pared by 4 bases and J by 4 bases, with 0 bases of the junction left unmatched. Germline CDR1 and CDR2: SGHDN and FVKESK. The CDR3 length is 12 residues. CDR3 residues: CASSPGGYGYTF. The CDR3 DNA is TGTGCCAGCAGCCCAGGGGGCTATGGCTACACCTTC.

V gene TRBV5-1 combines with J gene TRBJ2-1, with 8 bases lining up with TRBD2. From germline, CDR1 is SGHRS and CDR2 YFSETQ. This CDR3 comprises 16 residues. With 0 bases clipped from V and 10 bases from J, the junction kept 12 bases outside the gene matches. CDR3: CASSLGPGGLFREQFF. Here the CDR3 DNA reads TGCGCCAGCAGCTTGGGTCCGGGGGGGCTGTTTAGGGAGCAGTTCTTC.

This chain connects TRBV6-5 to TRBJ2-7; 11 bases agree with TRBD1. Germline values: CDR1 MNHEY, CDR2 SVGAGI. The CDR3 covers 14 residues. The V and J ends lost 6 bases and 5 bases, in that order; junction bases with no gene match: 6. The CDR3: CASSPDRGLNEQYF. The CDR3 nucleotides read TGTGCCAGCAGCCCGGACAGGGGGCTCAACGAGCAGTACTTC.

The rearrangement uses TRBV18 and TRBJ1-6; perhaps TRBD1 as D (5 bases). The CDR3 totals 14 residues. Germline V gene sequence: CDR1 KGHSH, CDR2 LQKENI. Trimming stripped 5 bases from V and 11 bases from J, with 16 bases between. DNA of the CDR3: TGTGCCAGCTCATCAAACCAGGGAAGGGCACCCCTCCACTTT. Its protein product is CASSSNQGRAPLHF.